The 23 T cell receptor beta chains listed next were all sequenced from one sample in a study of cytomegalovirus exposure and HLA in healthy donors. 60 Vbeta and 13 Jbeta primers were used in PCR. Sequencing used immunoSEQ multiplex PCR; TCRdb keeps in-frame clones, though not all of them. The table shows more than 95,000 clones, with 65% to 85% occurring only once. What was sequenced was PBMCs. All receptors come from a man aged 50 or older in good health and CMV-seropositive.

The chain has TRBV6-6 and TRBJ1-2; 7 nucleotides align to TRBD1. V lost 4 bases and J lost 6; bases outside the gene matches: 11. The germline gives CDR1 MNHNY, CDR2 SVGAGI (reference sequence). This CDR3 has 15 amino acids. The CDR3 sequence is CASSSWTGRTHGYTF. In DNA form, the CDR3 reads TGTGCCAGCAGTTCCTGGACAGGACGGACTCATGGCTACACCTTC.

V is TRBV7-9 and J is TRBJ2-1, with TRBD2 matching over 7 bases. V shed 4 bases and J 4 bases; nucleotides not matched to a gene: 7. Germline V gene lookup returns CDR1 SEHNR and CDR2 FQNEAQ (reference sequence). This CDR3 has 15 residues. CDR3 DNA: TGTGCCAGCAGCTCGCCGGACGGGGGGTACAATGAGCAGTTCTTC. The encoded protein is CASSSPDGGYNEQFF. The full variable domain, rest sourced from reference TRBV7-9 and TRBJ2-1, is DTGVSQNPRHKITKRGQNVTFRCDPISEHNRLYWYRQTLGQGPEFLTYFQNEAQLEKSRLLSDRFSAERPKGSFSTLEIQRTEQGDSAMYLCASSSPDGGYNEQFFGPGTRLTVL.

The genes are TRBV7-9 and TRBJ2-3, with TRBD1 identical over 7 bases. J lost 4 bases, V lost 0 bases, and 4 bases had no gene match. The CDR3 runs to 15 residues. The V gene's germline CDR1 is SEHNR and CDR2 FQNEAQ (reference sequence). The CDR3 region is CASSLAGQGADTQYF. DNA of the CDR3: TGTGCCAGCAGCTTAGCGGGCCAGGGGGCAGATACGCAGTATTTT.

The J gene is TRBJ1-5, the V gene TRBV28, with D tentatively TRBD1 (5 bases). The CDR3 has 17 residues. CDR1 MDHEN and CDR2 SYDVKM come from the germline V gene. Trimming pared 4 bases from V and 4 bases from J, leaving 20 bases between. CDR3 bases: TGTGCCAGCAGTTCGGGCGATACGGCAGGGATAAATCAGCCCCAGCATTTT. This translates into CASSSGDTAGINQPQHF.

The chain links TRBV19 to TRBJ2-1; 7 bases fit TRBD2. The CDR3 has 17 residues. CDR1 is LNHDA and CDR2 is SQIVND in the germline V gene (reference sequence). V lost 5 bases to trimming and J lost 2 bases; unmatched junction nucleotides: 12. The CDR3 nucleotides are TGTGCCAGTAGTCACCGAGCGGGGCGTATTACCTACAATGAGCAGTTCTTC. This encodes CASSHRAGRITYNEQFF.

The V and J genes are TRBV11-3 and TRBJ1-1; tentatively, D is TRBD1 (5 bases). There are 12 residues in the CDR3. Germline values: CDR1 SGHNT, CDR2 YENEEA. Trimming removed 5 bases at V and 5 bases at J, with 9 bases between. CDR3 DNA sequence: TGTGCCAGCAGCGGGGAGGGGACTGAAGCTTTCTTT. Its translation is CASSGEGTEAFF.

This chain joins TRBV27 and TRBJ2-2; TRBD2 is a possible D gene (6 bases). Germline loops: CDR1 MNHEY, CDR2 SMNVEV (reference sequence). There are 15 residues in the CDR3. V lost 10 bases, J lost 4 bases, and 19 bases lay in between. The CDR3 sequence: CATLDAGRGTGELFF. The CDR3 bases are TGTGCCACCCTGGACGCGGGGAGAGGCACCGGGGAGCTGTTTTTT.

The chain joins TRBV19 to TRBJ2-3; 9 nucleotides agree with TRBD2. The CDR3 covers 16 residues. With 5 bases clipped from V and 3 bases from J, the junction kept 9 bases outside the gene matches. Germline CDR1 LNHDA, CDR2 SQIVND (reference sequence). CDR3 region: CASSSRGLALTDTQYF. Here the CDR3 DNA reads TGTGCCAGTAGTTCTCGAGGACTAGCGTTAACAGATACGCAGTATTTT.

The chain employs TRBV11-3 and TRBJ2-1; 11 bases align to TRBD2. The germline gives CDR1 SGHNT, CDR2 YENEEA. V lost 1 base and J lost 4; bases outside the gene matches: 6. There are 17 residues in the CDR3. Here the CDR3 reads CASSLAPTSGGYNEQFF. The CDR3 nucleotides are TGTGCCAGCAGCTTAGCCCCTACTAGCGGGGGTTACAATGAGCAGTTCTTC.

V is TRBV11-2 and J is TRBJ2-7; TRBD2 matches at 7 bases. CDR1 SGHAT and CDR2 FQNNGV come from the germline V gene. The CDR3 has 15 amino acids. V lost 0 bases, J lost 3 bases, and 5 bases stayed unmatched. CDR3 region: CASSLDGGSFYEQYF. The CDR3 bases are TGTGCCAGCAGCTTAGACGGGGGGAGTTTCTACGAGCAGTACTTC.

CDR3 DNA sequence: TGCAGCGTTACAACCATGGAGGGTGCCAAAAACATTCAGTACTTC. Its protein product is CSVTTMEGAKNIQYF. This chain uses TRBV29-1 with TRBJ2-4; maybe TRBD2 (6 bases). This CDR3 is built from 15 residues. V shed 5 bases and J shed 1 base, with 15 bases lying between them. The germline CDR1 and CDR2 sequences are SQVTM and ANQGSEA.

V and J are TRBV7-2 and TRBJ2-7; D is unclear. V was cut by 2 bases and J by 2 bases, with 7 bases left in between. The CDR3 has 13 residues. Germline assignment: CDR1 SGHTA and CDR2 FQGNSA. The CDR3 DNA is TGTGCCAGCAGCTTATCCCGTACCTACGAGCAGTACTTC. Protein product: CASSLSRTYEQYF.

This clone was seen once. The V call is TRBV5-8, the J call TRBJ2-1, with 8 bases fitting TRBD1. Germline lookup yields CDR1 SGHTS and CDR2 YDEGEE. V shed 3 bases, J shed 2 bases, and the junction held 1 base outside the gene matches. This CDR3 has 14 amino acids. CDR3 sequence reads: CASSYRGAYNEQFF. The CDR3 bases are TGTGCCAGCAGCTACAGGGGGGCCTACAATGAGCAGTTCTTC.

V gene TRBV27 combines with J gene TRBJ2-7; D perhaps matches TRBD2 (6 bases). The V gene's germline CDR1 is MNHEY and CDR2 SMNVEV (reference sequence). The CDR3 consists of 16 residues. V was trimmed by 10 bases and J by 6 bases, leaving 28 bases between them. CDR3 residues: CATGPTRGLLPVEQYF. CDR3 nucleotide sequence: TGTGCCACCGGGCCGACGAGGGGACTTCTTCCGGTCGAGCAGTACTTC.

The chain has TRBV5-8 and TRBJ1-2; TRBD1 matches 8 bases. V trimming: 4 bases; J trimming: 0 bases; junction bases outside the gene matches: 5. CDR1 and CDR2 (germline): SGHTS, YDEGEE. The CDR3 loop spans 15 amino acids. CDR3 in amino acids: CASSTRDRTNYGYTF. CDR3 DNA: TGTGCCAGCAGCACCCGGGACAGGACTAACTATGGCTACACCTTC.

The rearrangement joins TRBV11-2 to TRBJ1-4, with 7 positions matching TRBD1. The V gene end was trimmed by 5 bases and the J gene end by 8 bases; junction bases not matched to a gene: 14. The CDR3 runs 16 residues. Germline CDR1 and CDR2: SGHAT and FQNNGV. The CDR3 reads CASSTRTGGEWEKLFF. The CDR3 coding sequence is TGTGCCAGCAGCACGCGGACAGGCGGAGAGTGGGAAAAACTGTTTTTT.

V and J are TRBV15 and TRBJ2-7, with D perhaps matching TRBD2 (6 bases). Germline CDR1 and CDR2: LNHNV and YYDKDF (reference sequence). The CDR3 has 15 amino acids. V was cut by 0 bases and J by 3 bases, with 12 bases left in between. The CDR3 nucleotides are TGTGCCACCAGCAGAGAATCTGGACTAAACTACGAGCAGTACTTC. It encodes CATSRESGLNYEQYF.

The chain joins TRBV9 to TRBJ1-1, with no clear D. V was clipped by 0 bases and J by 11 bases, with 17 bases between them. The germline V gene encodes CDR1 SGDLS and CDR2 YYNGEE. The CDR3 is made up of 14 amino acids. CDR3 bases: TGTGCCAGCAGCGTAGGTTCGCTTAGTGAGGTGGCTTTCTTT. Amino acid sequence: CASSVGSLSEVAFF.

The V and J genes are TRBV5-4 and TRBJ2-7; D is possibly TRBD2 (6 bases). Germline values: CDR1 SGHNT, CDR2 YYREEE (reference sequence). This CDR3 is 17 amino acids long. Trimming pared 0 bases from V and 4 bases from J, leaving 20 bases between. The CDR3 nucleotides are TGTGCCAGCAGCTTGGTTAGAGGGAGTGGCGGGGCATACGAGCAGTACTTC. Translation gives CASSLVRGSGGAYEQYF.

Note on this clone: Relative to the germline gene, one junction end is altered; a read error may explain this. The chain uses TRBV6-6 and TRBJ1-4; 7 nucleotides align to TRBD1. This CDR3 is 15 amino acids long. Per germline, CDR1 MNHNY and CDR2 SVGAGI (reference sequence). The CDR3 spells CASSFDRVRNGKLFF. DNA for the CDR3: TGTGCCAGCAGCTTCGACAGGGTCCGTAATGGAAAACTGTTTTTT.

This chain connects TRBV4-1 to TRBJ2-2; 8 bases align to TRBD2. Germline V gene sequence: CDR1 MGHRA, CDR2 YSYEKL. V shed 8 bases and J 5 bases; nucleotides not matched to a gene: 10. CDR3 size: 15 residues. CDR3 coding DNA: TGCGCCAGCTCGGCCGGGGGGGCGATTACCGGGGAGCTGTTTTTT. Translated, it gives CASSAGGAITGELFF.

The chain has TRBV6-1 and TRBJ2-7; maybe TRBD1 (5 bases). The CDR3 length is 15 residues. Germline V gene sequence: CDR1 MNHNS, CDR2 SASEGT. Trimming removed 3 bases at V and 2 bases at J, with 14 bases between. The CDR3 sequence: CASSEEQGWTYEQYF. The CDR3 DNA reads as TGTGCCAGCAGTGAGGAGCAGGGATGGACCTACGAGCAGTACTTC.

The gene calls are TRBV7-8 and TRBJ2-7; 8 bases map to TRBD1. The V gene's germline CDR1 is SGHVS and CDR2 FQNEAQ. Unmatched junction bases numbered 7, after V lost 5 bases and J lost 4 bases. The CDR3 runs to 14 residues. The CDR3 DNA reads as TGTGCCAGCAGCGTCGGGACAGGTCTTTACGAGCAGTACTTC. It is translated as CASSVGTGLYEQYF.